The source of this T cell receptor (beta chain) is a study of CD8+ T cells in alopecia areata. Study background: Twice daily, treated patients received 5 to 10 mg of oral tofacitinib.

Only one count was recorded for this clone. Antigen unknown. Whole-study findings and limits: While patients received tofacitinib, many expanded lesional clones remained present in scalp and blood.

Once RNA had been extracted, it was reverse transcribed into cDNA to act as the sequencing template. Clones were read by immunoSEQ multiplex PCR, and TCRdb kept only the in-frame ones, dropping some. The table has fewer than 110,000 clones, around 83% seen once. The treatment is: oral pan-JAK inhibitor, 5-10 mg twice daily. Individuals with alopecia areata gave both lesional scalp punch biopsies and peripheral blood for collection. The researchers isolated CD4+ and CD8+ T cells from PBMCs by sorting. The specimen was CD8+ T cells sorted from blood, collected at week 24, from a patient treated with tofacitinib. This TCR was sampled from a human donor with alopecia areata.

CDR3 loop: CASSPTSGGSEQFF. In DNA, the CDR3 is TGCGCCAGCAGCCCGACTAGCGGGGGGTCTGAGCAGTTCTTC. This chain links TRBV5-1 with TRBJ2-1; 13 positions match TRBD2. V shed 4 bases, J shed 9 bases, and the junction held 4 bases outside the gene matches. Germline CDR1 reads SGHRS; CDR2 reads YFSETQ. CDR3 length: 14 residues.